This T cell receptor beta chain derives from a study of patients and donors after allogeneic stem cell transplantation. This CDR3 has 13 amino acids. The V gene's germline CDR1 is SQVTM and CDR2 ANQGSEA. Germline trimming cut 0 bases from V and 6 bases from J; bases unmatched to any gene: 1. MiXCR, applied by TCRdb to the RT-PCR reads, yields one record per CDR3 protein. This sample has under 200,000 distinct CDR3 sequences, with approximately 28% found just once. The sequence came from a human donor who was either an allogeneic HSCT recipient or a stem cell or donor lymphocyte infusion donor (not recorded which). It is not recorded whose cells these are; they may come from a transplant donor. Sequenced sample: blood, either unsorted or a sorted T cell fraction (not recorded which). The rearrangement joins TRBV29-1 to TRBJ2-1; 8 bases map to TRBD2. The CDR3 nucleotides are TGCAGCGTTGAAGACGGGAGGGGCAATGAGCAGTTCTTC. This encodes CSVEDGRGNEQFF.